A selection of T cell receptor beta chains follows, all from one sample in a study of molecular identifiers for immune sequencing clone quantification. From the PCR reads, TCRdb called clonotypes with MiXCR, one entry per CDR3 protein. The repertoire consists of about 500,000 distinct CDR3 sequences, with about a fifth occurring once and the leading ten covering 0.7% to 0.95%. Material: naive CD8+ T cells from blood, with Jurkat cell RNA spiked in. The receptors shown here come from a human donor in good health. Some libraries in this study had Jurkat cell RNA spiked in. Each CDR3 is given with its conserved first and last residue. A D gene is named only where the DNA matches it firmly. Size tells how often a clone was seen (once, few, many) or the class of an expanded clone, and some rows leave it out.

J gene: TRBJ1-5; clone size: .; V gene: TRBV28; D gene: .; CDR3 DNA: TGTGCCAGCAGTTCCTTGACAGCCAGCAATCAGCCCCAGCATTTT; CDR3 protein: CASSSLTASNQPQHF
J gene: TRBJ1-3; clone size: many; V gene: TRBV4-3; D gene: .; CDR3 DNA: TGCGCCAGCAGCCAAGATTTTCCGGGAGCTGGAAACACCATATATTTT; CDR3 protein: CASSQDFPGAGNTIYF
J gene: TRBJ1-2; clone size: .; V gene: TRBV28; D gene: TRBD1; CDR3 DNA: TGTGCCAGCACCTCCCGGCAAGGGGGCTTATACTATGGCTACACCTTC; CDR3 protein: CASTSRQGGLYYGYTF
J gene: TRBJ1-3; clone size: many; V gene: TRBV4-3; D gene: TRBD1; CDR3 DNA: TGCGCCAGCAGCCAAGGGACAGGCTCTGGAAACACCATATATTTT; CDR3 protein: CASSQGTGSGNTIYF
J gene: TRBJ2-7; clone size: many; V gene: TRBV20-1; D gene: TRBD2; CDR3 DNA: TGCAGTGCTAGAGATTGGGCTAGCGGCTACGAGCAGTACTTC; CDR3 protein: CSARDWASGYEQYF
J gene: TRBJ1-2; clone size: few; V gene: TRBV4-1; D gene: .; CDR3 DNA: TGCGCCAGCAGCCAAGATTTGGGGCTACAGGGTTGGGACTACACCTTC; CDR3 protein: CASSQDLGLQGWDYTF
J gene: TRBJ1-6; clone size: few; V gene: TRBV19; D gene: .; CDR3 DNA: TGTGCCAGTAGCCCGAACTTTGGGACCGTCAATTCACCCCTCCACTTT; CDR3 protein: CASSPNFGTVNSPLHF
J gene: TRBJ2-7; clone size: few; V gene: TRBV7-9; D gene: TRBD1; CDR3 DNA: TGTGCCAGCAGCGGCCTGGGACAGGGAGCCTCCTACGAGCAGTACTTC; CDR3 protein: CASSGLGQGASYEQYF
J gene: TRBJ1-6; clone size: .; V gene: TRBV19; D gene: TRBD1; CDR3 DNA: TGTGCCAGTAGTATTGGGTCTACAGGGGGCGGTTCACCCCTCCACTTT; CDR3 protein: CASSIGSTGGGSPLHF
J gene: TRBJ2-7; clone size: .; V gene: TRBV2; D gene: .; CDR3 DNA: TGTGCCGGACACCGGGACAAGACCTACGAGCAGTACTTC; CDR3 protein: CAGHRDKTYEQYF
J gene: TRBJ2-5; clone size: .; V gene: TRBV7-9; D gene: .; CDR3 DNA: TGTGCCGGCAGCCGGTACCAAGAGACCCAGTACTTC; CDR3 protein: CAGSRYQETQYF
J gene: TRBJ2-7; clone size: many; V gene: TRBV29-1; D gene: TRBD2; CDR3 DNA: TGCAGCGTTGAACTAGGACTAGCGGGAACCTACGAGCAGTACTTC; CDR3 protein: CSVELGLAGTYEQYF
J gene: TRBJ2-3; clone size: many; V gene: TRBV7-9; D gene: .; CDR3 DNA: TGTGCCAGCAGCCCCTCCCATGGGATGGCTAGCACAGATACGCAGTATTTT; CDR3 protein: CASSPSHGMASTDTQYF
J gene: TRBJ1-4; clone size: .; V gene: TRBV4-3; D gene: .; CDR3 DNA: TGCGCCAGCAGCCAAGATTCGAGCTACCAAAATGAAAAACTGTTTTTT; CDR3 protein: CASSQDSSYQNEKLFF
J gene: TRBJ2-7; clone size: many; V gene: TRBV14; D gene: .; CDR3 DNA: TGTGCCAGCAGCCAAGTACTTTACGAGCAGTACTTC; CDR3 protein: CASSQVLYEQYF
J gene: TRBJ2-5; clone size: many; V gene: TRBV6-5; D gene: .; CDR3 DNA: TGTGCCAGCAGCCGCCTTGGAGAGACCCAGTACTTC; CDR3 protein: CASSRLGETQYF
J gene: TRBJ1-2; clone size: .; V gene: TRBV19; D gene: .; CDR3 DNA: TGTGCCAGTAGTATAAGGCAAGGGACGGCTACTAACTATGGCTACACCTTC; CDR3 protein: CASSIRQGTATNYGYTF
J gene: TRBJ1-6; clone size: .; V gene: TRBV7-9; D gene: TRBD1; CDR3 DNA: TGTGCCAGCAGCTGGGACAGAGGACTCCACTTT; CDR3 protein: CASSWDRGLHF
J gene: TRBJ1-5; clone size: few; V gene: TRBV6-5; D gene: TRBD1; CDR3 DNA: TGTGCCAGCAGAGTACAGGGGGATGGGAGTCAGCCCCAGCATTTT; CDR3 protein: CASRVQGDGSQPQHF
J gene: TRBJ2-7; clone size: .; V gene: TRBV20-1; D gene: .; CDR3 DNA: TGCAGTGCTAGAGACGATTACTCCTACGAGCAGTACTTC; CDR3 protein: CSARDDYSYEQYF
J gene: TRBJ2-5; clone size: many; V gene: TRBV4-1; D gene: .; CDR3 DNA: TGCGCCAGCAGTCCCAAGAGTGGCGTCCAAGAGACCCAGTACTTC; CDR3 protein: CASSPKSGVQETQYF
J gene: TRBJ2-7; clone size: .; V gene: TRBV29-1; D gene: TRBD1; CDR3 DNA: TGCAGCGTTCAGGGGACAGGGGGCGGAATAGTCTACGAGCAGTACTTC; CDR3 protein: CSVQGTGGGIVYEQYF
J gene: TRBJ2-7; clone size: few; V gene: TRBV13; D gene: TRBD2; CDR3 DNA: TGTGCCAGCAGCCCGGGGTCGGGCGGGGGGGCCTACGAGCAGTACTTC; CDR3 protein: CASSPGSGGGAYEQYF
J gene: TRBJ2-3; clone size: many; V gene: TRBV9; D gene: TRBD2; CDR3 DNA: TGTGCCAGCAGCTCACCGGGGACTAGCGGGAGGTTGTTGACAGATACGCAGTATTTT; CDR3 protein: CASSSPGTSGRLLTDTQYF
J gene: TRBJ2-7; clone size: few; V gene: TRBV7-2; D gene: TRBD2; CDR3 DNA: TGTGCCAGCAGCAAGGAAGGGACTAGCGGGAGGGCCACCTACGAGCAGTACTTC; CDR3 protein: CASSKEGTSGRATYEQYF
J gene: TRBJ2-1; clone size: .; V gene: TRBV6-6; D gene: TRBD1; CDR3 DNA: TGTGCCAGCAGGCCATCCCCTGGGACAGGGGCATTTAGCTCCTACAATGAGCAGTTCTTC; CDR3 protein: CASRPSPGTGAFSSYNEQFF
J gene: TRBJ2-1; clone size: many; V gene: TRBV11-1; D gene: .; CDR3 DNA: TGTGCCAGCAGCTTAGCCTGGATCGAGCAGTTCTTC; CDR3 protein: CASSLAWIEQFF
J gene: TRBJ2-7; clone size: few; V gene: TRBV5-1; D gene: .; CDR3 DNA: TGCGCCAGCAGCGCACTAGACACAGCCTACGAGCAGTACTTC; CDR3 protein: CASSALDTAYEQYF
J gene: TRBJ1-6; clone size: many; V gene: TRBV27; D gene: .; CDR3 DNA: TGTGCCAGCAGTCCAAGCAGGGGTTGGGATTCACCCCTCCACTTT; CDR3 protein: CASSPSRGWDSPLHF
J gene: TRBJ1-2; clone size: few; V gene: TRBV14; D gene: .; CDR3 DNA: TGTGCCAGCAGCCAATATACAAGGTTCTATGGCTACACCTTC; CDR3 protein: CASSQYTRFYGYTF
J gene: TRBJ2-3; clone size: few; V gene: TRBV28; D gene: .; CDR3 DNA: TGTGCCAGCACGGCAGCAGAGGGAATAATGTCGACAGATACGCAGTATTTT; CDR3 protein: CASTAAEGIMSTDTQYF
J gene: TRBJ1-1; clone size: many; V gene: TRBV27; D gene: .; CDR3 DNA: TGTGCCAGCAGTTTAACGTTCAGGGAGGTCACTGAAGCTTTCTTT; CDR3 protein: CASSLTFREVTEAFF
J gene: TRBJ1-5; clone size: few; V gene: TRBV19; D gene: TRBD1; CDR3 DNA: TGTGCCACCTGCTGGAAGACAGGGGGCGTGCAGCCCCAGCATTTT; CDR3 protein: CATCWKTGGVQPQHF
J gene: TRBJ1-5; clone size: .; V gene: TRBV15; D gene: .; CDR3 DNA: TGTGCCACCAGCAGGGAGAGGGGTTACCAGCCCCAGCATTTT; CDR3 protein: CATSRERGYQPQHF
J gene: TRBJ2-3; clone size: many; V gene: TRBV5-1; D gene: .; CDR3 DNA: TGCGCCAGCAGCTTGGACCTAGATACGCAGTATTTT; CDR3 protein: CASSLDLDTQYF
J gene: TRBJ2-7; clone size: many; V gene: TRBV4-2; D gene: .; CDR3 DNA: TGTGCCAGCAGCCAAGACGTGGGCGAGAGCTACGAGCAGTACTTC; CDR3 protein: CASSQDVGESYEQYF
J gene: TRBJ1-2; clone size: .; V gene: TRBV29-1; D gene: .; CDR3 DNA: TGCAGCGTTGGCGGGACGGCGAACCATGGCTACACCTTC; CDR3 protein: CSVGGTANHGYTF
J gene: TRBJ2-3; clone size: many; V gene: TRBV15; D gene: .; CDR3 DNA: TGTGCCACCAGCAGAGAGTATAGCACAGATACGCAGTATTTT; CDR3 protein: CATSREYSTDTQYF
J gene: TRBJ2-7; clone size: .; V gene: TRBV4-1; D gene: .; CDR3 DNA: TGCGCCAGCAGCCAAGACCCAGGGAACTCCTACGAGCAGTACTTC; CDR3 protein: CASSQDPGNSYEQYF
J gene: TRBJ1-5; clone size: many; V gene: TRBV7-2; D gene: .; CDR3 DNA: TGTGCCAGCAGCTCAAACCCCGGGGCTTATAGCAATCAGCCCCAGCATTTT; CDR3 protein: CASSSNPGAYSNQPQHF